These T cell receptor beta chains were read from a single sample in a study of identical twins. TCRdb reanalysed the 5' RACE reads using MiXCR and keeps one entry per CDR3 protein. The repertoire holds 200,000 to 250,000 distinct CDR3 sequences, with around 6.6% as singletons. These data were also reused for a study on yellow fever vaccine responses in identical twins.

Sequenced sample: memory (CD45RO+) T cells sorted from blood. Receptors were obtained from a woman younger than 30 in good health. CDR3s include the opening cysteine and the closing phenylalanine or tryptophan. A D gene is named only where the DNA matches it firmly. Only some rows state a clone size, as once, few, many or a class for expanded clones.

size: many; D: .; J: TRBJ1-4; V: TRBV12-3/TRBV12-4; CDR3: CASSFGQGGEKLFF; DNA: TGTGCCAGCAGTTTCGGGCAGGGAGGAGAAAAACTGTTTTTT
size: few; D: TRBD2; J: TRBJ2-1; V: TRBV2; CDR3: CASSYLGGTSYSEQFF; DNA: TGTGCCAGCAGTTACCTCGGGGGGACTTCCTACAGTGAGCAGTTCTTC
size: .; D: TRBD1; J: TRBJ1-5; V: TRBV6-6; CDR3: CATSGGEQPQHF; DNA: TGTGCCACCTCAGGGGGCGAGCAGCCCCAGCATTTT
size: many; D: .; J: TRBJ2-3; V: TRBV5-1; CDR3: CASSFRRGQFTDTQYF; DNA: TGCGCCAGCAGCTTTAGGCGTGGGCAGTTCACAGATACGCAGTATTTT
size: few; D: .; J: TRBJ2-5; V: TRBV24-1; CDR3: CATSASFGSDQETQYF; DNA: TGTGCCACCAGTGCCTCCTTCGGGTCTGACCAAGAGACCCAGTACTTC
size: few; D: .; J: TRBJ2-3; V: TRBV24-1; CDR3: CATSGPAEGGRVNF; DNA: TGTGCCACCAGTGGTCCCGCGGAAGGGGGGAGGGTGAATTTT
size: few; D: .; J: TRBJ2-5; V: TRBV10-3; CDR3: CAISERREETQYF; DNA: TGTGCCATCAGTGAGAGACGGGAGGAGACCCAGTACTTC
size: few; D: TRBD2; J: TRBJ2-1; V: TRBV4-1; CDR3: CASSYQRGNNEQFF; DNA: TGCGCCAGCAGCTATCAGCGGGGGAACAATGAGCAGTTCTTC
size: many; D: TRBD2; J: TRBJ2-5; V: TRBV29-1; CDR3: CSAGTSGRYQETQYF; DNA: TGCAGCGCCGGGACTAGCGGGCGATACCAAGAGACCCAGTACTTC
size: many; D: TRBD2; J: TRBJ2-1; V: TRBV5-1; CDR3: CASSLTAGVLNEQFF; DNA: TGCGCCAGCAGCTTGACAGCGGGGGTTCTCAATGAGCAGTTCTTC
size: many; D: TRBD1; J: TRBJ1-1; V: TRBV12-3/TRBV12-4; CDR3: CASRRQGGTEAFF; DNA: TGTGCCAGCAGGCGACAGGGCGGCACTGAAGCTTTCTTT
size: many; D: .; J: TRBJ2-3; V: TRBV5-5; CDR3: CASSTYTDTQYF; DNA: TGTGCCAGCAGCACCTACACAGATACGCAGTATTTT
size: .; D: .; J: TRBJ2-7; V: TRBV5-6; CDR3: CASSTDTLYEQYF; DNA: TGTGCCAGCAGCACGGACACCCTCTACGAGCAGTACTTC
size: few; D: .; J: TRBJ2-3; V: TRBV5-6; CDR3: CASSRDTDTQYF; DNA: TGTGCCAGCAGCAGAGACACAGATACGCAGTATTTT
size: many; D: TRBD2; J: TRBJ2-7; V: TRBV5-1; CDR3: CASSQAERASGPYEQYF; DNA: TGCGCCAGCAGCCAAGCGGAACGGGCTAGCGGGCCGTACGAGCAGTACTTC
size: few; D: TRBD1; J: TRBJ2-5; V: TRBV4-2; CDR3: CASSQSRTGEETQYF; DNA: TGTGCCAGCAGCCAATCCCGGACAGGGGAAGAGACCCAGTACTTC
size: few; D: TRBD2; J: TRBJ2-2; V: TRBV12-3/TRBV12-4; CDR3: CASSWAGGPAGELFF; DNA: TGTGCCAGCAGTTGGGCGGGAGGGCCGGCCGGGGAGCTGTTTTTT
size: many; D: .; J: TRBJ2-1; V: TRBV12-3/TRBV12-4; CDR3: CASTLGGYNEQFF; DNA: TGTGCCAGCACCCTTGGTGGGTACAATGAGCAGTTCTTC
size: many; D: TRBD1; J: TRBJ1-1; V: TRBV12-3/TRBV12-4; CDR3: CASRQGMNTEAFF; DNA: TGTGCCAGCCGACAGGGGATGAACACTGAAGCTTTCTTT
size: many; D: .; J: TRBJ2-5; V: TRBV20-1; CDR3: CSARPAQETQYF; DNA: TGCAGTGCTAGACCCGCGCAAGAGACCCAGTACTTC
size: many; D: .; J: TRBJ2-7; V: TRBV7-8; CDR3: CASSLGDSFAYEQYF; DNA: TGTGCCAGCAGCTTAGGGGACTCTTTCGCCTACGAGCAGTACTTC
size: few; D: TRBD1; J: TRBJ1-1; V: TRBV24-1; CDR3: CATRTGTGGMNTEAFF; DNA: TGTGCCACCAGGACCGGGACAGGGGGCATGAACACTGAAGCTTTCTTT
size: .; D: TRBD1; J: TRBJ2-3; V: TRBV20-1; CDR3: CCAREDRGRGTDTQYF; DNA: TGCTGTGCTAGAGAGGATAGGGGGCGGGGCACAGATACGCAGTATTTT
size: .; D: TRBD2; J: TRBJ2-2; V: TRBV6-1; CDR3: CASTPTSGRISGELFF; DNA: TGTGCCAGCACTCCCACTAGCGGGAGAATCTCCGGGGAGCTGTTTTTT
size: many; D: .; J: TRBJ2-5; V: TRBV28; CDR3: CASSPVGGRSETQYF; DNA: TGTGCCAGCAGCCCTGTTGGGGGCCGGTCAGAGACCCAGTACTTC
size: many; D: TRBD2; J: TRBJ2-7; V: TRBV6-1; CDR3: CASSPVLSSGGYEQYF; DNA: TGTGCCAGCAGTCCCGTTCTCTCCAGCGGGGGCTACGAGCAGTACTTC
size: .; D: TRBD2; J: TRBJ2-1; V: TRBV11-3; CDR3: CASMPGGRAYNEQFF; DNA: TGTGCCAGCATGCCGGGAGGCAGGGCCTACAATGAGCAGTTCTTC
size: few; D: TRBD2; J: TRBJ2-1; V: TRBV27; CDR3: CASSFLASGSSYNEQFF; DNA: TGTGCCAGCAGTTTTCTAGCTAGCGGGAGCTCCTACAATGAGCAGTTCTTC
size: many; D: TRBD1; J: TRBJ1-5; V: TRBV28; CDR3: CASSSPGGGDNQPQHF; DNA: TGTGCCAGCAGTTCCCCAGGGGGAGGAGACAATCAGCCCCAGCATTTT
size: few; D: .; J: TRBJ2-1; V: TRBV28; CDR3: CASSLAREFGYNEQFF; DNA: TGTGCCAGCAGTTTAGCGAGGGAATTCGGGTACAATGAGCAGTTCTTC
size: .; D: .; J: TRBJ2-7; V: TRBV6-5; CDR3: CASRQQSNWATYEQYF; DNA: TGTGCCAGCAGACAACAGAGTAACTGGGCGACCTACGAGCAGTACTTC
size: .; D: .; J: TRBJ1-2; V: TRBV12-5; CDR3: CASGLAEAQVYGYTF; DNA: TGTGCTAGTGGTTTGGCAGAAGCTCAGGTCTATGGCTACACCTTC
size: few; D: .; J: TRBJ1-3; V: TRBV6-1; CDR3: CASSEADPGSSGNTIYF; DNA: TGTGCCAGCAGTGAAGCTGATCCGGGGTCCTCTGGAAACACCATATATTTT
size: few; D: .; J: TRBJ1-1; V: TRBV6-5; CDR3: CASSTRPLNTEAFF; DNA: TGTGCCAGCAGTACCCGACCATTGAACACTGAAGCTTTCTTT
size: many; D: .; J: TRBJ2-5; V: TRBV12-3/TRBV12-4; CDR3: CASSPGPQETQYF; DNA: TGTGCCAGCAGTCCGGGACCGCAAGAGACCCAGTACTTC
size: .; D: .; J: TRBJ1-1; V: TRBV29-1; CDR3: CSVEDLWNTEAFF; DNA: TGCAGCGTTGAAGATCTGTGGAACACTGAAGCTTTCTTT
size: .; D: .; J: TRBJ2-5; V: TRBV7-2; CDR3: CASRSRGAEAGPTQYF; DNA: TGTGCCAGCAGATCCCGGGGGGCAGAGGCAGGACCGACCCAGTACTTC
size: few; D: .; J: TRBJ2-6; V: TRBV6-1; CDR3: CASRVGSGANVLTF; DNA: TGTGCCAGCAGGGTCGGCTCTGGGGCCAACGTCCTGACTTTC
size: .; D: .; J: TRBJ1-4; V: TRBV28; CDR3: CASSLASSLGKLFF; DNA: TGTGCCAGCAGTTTGGCTTCAAGCCTGGGGAAACTGTTTTTT
size: few; D: TRBD1; J: TRBJ1-4; V: TRBV9; CDR3: CASSSRDRGAVEKLFF; DNA: TGTGCCAGCAGCTCCCGGGACAGGGGGGCGGTCGAAAAACTGTTTTTT